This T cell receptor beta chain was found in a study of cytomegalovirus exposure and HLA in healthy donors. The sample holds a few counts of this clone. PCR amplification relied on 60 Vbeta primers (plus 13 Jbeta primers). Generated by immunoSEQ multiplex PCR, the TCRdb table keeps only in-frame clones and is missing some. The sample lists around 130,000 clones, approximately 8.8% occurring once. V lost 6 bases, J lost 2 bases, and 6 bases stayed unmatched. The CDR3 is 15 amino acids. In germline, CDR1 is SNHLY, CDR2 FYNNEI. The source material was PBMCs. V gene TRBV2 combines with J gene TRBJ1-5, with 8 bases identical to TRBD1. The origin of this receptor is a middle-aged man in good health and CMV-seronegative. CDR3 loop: CASRTDRGGNQPQHF. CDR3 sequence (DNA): TGTGCCAGCAGGACTGACAGGGGAGGCAATCAGCCCCAGCATTTT.